The following is a T cell receptor beta chain sequence with its context. Its matching antigen is unknown. The record originates from a study of T-cell reconstitution after alpha-beta-depleted transplantation in children. Study-wide points: By one year post-transplant, T-cell counts and diversity largely arose from T cells that were newly produced. The origin of alpha-beta T cells about two months after transplant was reportedly several hundred expanded graft clones. At day 60, the high TCRbeta diversity found in some patients originated from recipient T cells and thymic progenitors that had survived.

Unique molecular identifiers were used in preparing the TCRbeta library. TCRdb recomputed calls from the PCR reads with MiXCR, one row per CDR3 protein. The sample lists a few hundred thousand distinct CDR3 sequences, 27% occurring once. This specimen was PBMCs, taken before TCRalphabeta/CD19-depleted stem cell transplant. This TCR came from a boy under two years old with Wiskott-Aldrich syndrome, due to receive a stem cell transplant.

The CDR3 sequence is CSAKPGARSYNEQFF. The CDR3 DNA sequence: TGCAGTGCTAAACCGGGGGCCCGCTCCTACAATGAGCAGTTCTTC. The chain carries TRBV20-1 and TRBJ2-1; the D gene could be TRBD1 or TRBD2 (6 bases each). V lost 4 bases, J lost 0 bases, and 13 bases lay in between. The CDR3 contains 15 residues. Per the germline V gene, CDR1 is DFQATT and CDR2 is SNEGSKA (reference sequence).